This T cell receptor (beta chain) was identified during a study of T-cell reconstitution after alpha-beta-depleted transplantation in children. There are a few counts of this clonotype. The V end lost 3 bases, the J end lost 2 bases, and 12 bases lay between the germline ends. There are 15 residues in the CDR3. The germline CDR1 and CDR2 sequences are ENHRY and SYGVKD. Researchers prepared the TCRbeta library using unique molecular identifiers, the study reports. TCRdb independently ran MiXCR on the PCR reads; one entry per CDR3 protein. The table shows approximately 400,000 distinct CDR3 sequences, with approximately 10% occurring only once.

This receptor was taken from a human donor who donated a stem cell graft to a child with acute myeloid leukemia. The chain has TRBV10-3 and TRBJ2-3; D not certain. The source was PBMCs from the stem cell graft donor, collected from the stem cell graft. CDR3 nucleotides: TGTGCCATCAGTGAAGATACGGCACCCACAGATACGCAGTATTTT. Amino acids: CAISEDTAPTDTQYF.